One and the same sample provided the 18 T cell receptor beta chains below, sequenced in a study of blood T cell repertoires in COVID-19. Using immunoSEQ multiplex PCR, the repertoire was profiled, and TCRdb retains in-frame clones only, with some absent. The data contain about 140,000 clones, under 85% of them seen just once; the ten biggest clones take up under 2%. The material sequenced was PBMCs or T cells enriched from blood (not recorded which). Receptors originate from a woman aged 18-35 years who had been exposed to COVID-19.

CDR3 nucleotides: TGTGCCAGCAGCCCCGGACTAGCGGGAGGAAGAGGGCAAGAGACCCAGTACTTC. Its translation: CASSPGLAGGRGQETQYF. The rearrangement joins TRBV5-4 to TRBJ2-5; 14 bases line up with TRBD2. The germline V gene has CDR1 SGHNT and CDR2 YYREEE (reference sequence). The CDR3 covers 18 residues. Trimming took 4 bases from V and 2 from J; bases not matched to a gene: 10.

V usage is TRBV6-2 or TRBV6-3 and J usage is TRBJ1-6; 9 nucleotides line up with TRBD1. The CDR3 contains 17 residues. CDR1 MNHEY and CDR2 SVGEGT come from the germline V gene. The J segment lost 3 bases and the V segment lost 5 bases, leaving 8 bases of the junction unmatched. CDR3 nucleotides: TGTGCCAGCAGTGACCCGGGACAGGGACGCTATAATTCACCCCTCCACTTT. This sequence encodes CASSDPGQGRYNSPLHF.

In DNA, the CDR3 is TGTGCCAGCAGATTTCGGACTAGCGGGACCGGGGAGCTGTTTTTT. This sequence encodes CASRFRTSGTGELFF. The chain has TRBV14 and TRBJ2-2; 11 bases align to TRBD2. The CDR3 spans 15 residues. The trim removed 6 bases at V and 5 bases at J, leaving 5 bases unmatched. Germline loops: CDR1 SGHDN, CDR2 FVKESK.

A few counts support this clone. The chain carries TRBV11-3 and TRBJ2-7, with a tentative D call TRBD1 (6 bases). Germline CDR1 and CDR2: SGHNT and YENEEA. V lost 4 bases and J 5 bases, leaving 15 bases between the germline ends. The CDR3 sequence is 14 residues long. The CDR3 DNA follows: TGTGCCAGCAGCTCTACCTGGGCAGGGGACGAGCAGTACTTC. It encodes CASSSTWAGDEQYF.

The rearrangement uses TRBV6-1 and TRBJ1-4; no clear D gene. This CDR3 is built from 15 residues. V was clipped by 1 base and J by 1 base, with 7 bases between them. The germline gives CDR1 MNHNS, CDR2 SASEGT. For the CDR3, the DNA is TGTGCCAGCAGTGAAGGGAGGTTAACTAATGAAAAACTGTTTTTT. Translated, it gives CASSEGRLTNEKLFF.

This rearrangement joins TRBV7-3 to TRBJ2-1; D unclear. The CDR3 sequence is 17 residues long. Trimming removed 1 base at V and 0 bases at J, with 13 bases between. The germline V gene encodes CDR1 SGHTA and CDR2 FQGTGA. In DNA, the CDR3 is TGTGCCAGCAGCTTAAAATCAGATGGCGGCTCCTACAATGAGCAGTTCTTC. This gives the protein CASSLKSDGGSYNEQFF.

V usage is TRBV15 and J usage is TRBJ1-1, with TRBD1 as a possible D gene (6 bases). Deletions cut 1 base from V and 1 base from J, with 10 bases between. CDR3 length: 15 residues. Germline CDR1 is LNHNV and CDR2 is YYDKDF (reference sequence). This CDR3 reads CATSRGTGRNTEAFF. CDR3 sequence (DNA): TGTGCCACCAGCAGAGGTACAGGGAGGAACACTGAAGCTTTCTTT.

V and J are TRBV7-9 and TRBJ2-7; 9 bases fit TRBD2. The CDR3 is 16 amino acids. Per the germline V gene, CDR1 is SEHNR and CDR2 is FQNEAQ (reference sequence). V lost 5 bases, J lost 7 bases, and 15 bases stayed unmatched. CDR3 coding DNA: TGTGCCAGCAGCCCGGAAAGGGGTAGCGGGAGAGGAGAGCAGTACTTC. This sequence encodes CASSPERGSGRGEQYF.

The V call is TRBV7-3, the J call TRBJ1-2, with 7 bases fitting TRBD1. Germline V lookup: CDR1 SGHTA, CDR2 FQGTGA. The trim removed 6 bases at V and 0 bases at J, leaving 4 bases unmatched. CDR3 size: 14 residues. CDR3 coding DNA: TGTGCCAGCAGGAGACAGGGCCCTAACTATGGCTACACCTTC. As protein: CASRRQGPNYGYTF.

The genes are TRBV11-2 and TRBJ1-1; 10 positions agree with TRBD1. J gave up 2 bases and V 4 bases, and 4 bases lay outside the gene matches. CDR3 length equals 15 residues. From germline, CDR1 is SGHAT and CDR2 FQNNGV. CDR3 coding DNA: TGTGCCAGCAGCTCACCGACAGGGGGCAACACTGAAGCTTTCTTT. Translating gives CASSSPTGGNTEAFF.

The genes are TRBV6-5 and TRBJ2-7; TRBD1 aligns across 7 bases. The CDR3 sequence is 13 residues long. With 6 bases clipped from V and 4 bases from J, the junction kept 6 bases outside the gene matches. The V gene's germline CDR1 is MNHEY and CDR2 SVGAGI. Written as DNA, the CDR3 is TGTGCCAGCAGAAAAGGGACAGCTTACGAGCAGTACTTC. Its protein product is CASRKGTAYEQYF.

This clone was seen just once. The V and J genes are TRBV24-1 and TRBJ2-1; 9 nucleotides match TRBD2. CDR3 size: 17 residues. Looked up from germline, CDR1 is KGHDR and CDR2 is SFDVKD. With V trimmed by 2 bases and J by 6 bases, 10 bases remained unmatched. CDR3: CATSDSIGAGGLNEQFF. In DNA form, the CDR3 reads TGTGCCACCAGTGATTCCATAGGGGCGGGAGGGCTCAATGAGCAGTTCTTC.

The genes are TRBV5-6 and TRBJ2-1; 8 bases map to TRBD2. CDR1 SGHDT and CDR2 YYEEEE come from the germline V gene. The ends lost 2 bases at V and 8 bases at J; junction bases unmatched: 12. This CDR3 region has 16 residues. CDR3 residues: CASSFPAGRARDEQFF. CDR3 bases: TGTGCCAGCAGCTTTCCCGCCGGGAGGGCCCGGGATGAGCAGTTCTTC.

This chain uses TRBV3-1 (or the pseudogene TRBV3-2) with TRBJ2-7, with TRBD2 matching 8 bases. Trimming cost V 4 bases and J 1 base; bases outside gene matches: 9. In germline, CDR1 is LGHDT, CDR2 YNNKEL (reference sequence). The CDR3 loop spans 16 amino acids. The CDR3 bases are TGTGCCAGCAGCCTCACCGGGACTAGATTTTCCTACGAGCAGTACTTC. This translates into CASSLTGTRFSYEQYF.

The chain uses TRBV27 and TRBJ1-4; TRBD1 is a possible D gene (6 bases). The CDR3 consists of 12 residues. Per germline, CDR1 MNHEY and CDR2 SMNVEV (reference sequence). Trimming took off 4 bases at V and 8 bases at J, with 8 bases between the two ends. As DNA, the CDR3 is TGTGCCAGCAGTTATAGGGGGGAAAAACTGTTTTTT. Its translation: CASSYRGEKLFF.

J is TRBJ1-4 and V is TRBV27, with D possibly matching TRBD1 (5 bases). CDR1 and CDR2 from the germline V gene are MNHEY and SMNVEV (reference sequence). The CDR3 has 17 amino acids. Trimming took 3 bases from V and 0 from J, leaving 14 bases between them. CDR3 protein: CASSFRGRAATNEKLFF. The CDR3 DNA reads TGTGCCAGCAGTTTTAGGGGAAGGGCGGCAACTAATGAAAAACTGTTTTTT.

The rearrangement uses TRBV4-1 and TRBJ2-5, with TRBD1 identical over 7 bases. Germline V gene lookup returns CDR1 MGHRA and CDR2 YSYEKL. Unmatched junction bases numbered 14, after V lost 4 bases and J lost 0 bases. This CDR3 has 18 amino acids. This chain's CDR3 is CASSRIEGAWGNQETQYF. DNA for the CDR3: TGCGCCAGCAGCCGAATTGAGGGGGCCTGGGGCAACCAAGAGACCCAGTACTTC.

The chain recombines TRBV2 with TRBJ1-4, with 7 bases that match TRBD1. CDR1 and CDR2 from the germline V gene are SNHLY and FYNNEI. The CDR3 extends over 17 amino acids. V trimming: 2 bases; J trimming: 0 bases; junction bases outside the gene matches: 6. In DNA, the CDR3 is TGTGCCAGCAGTGAAAACAGGGGATCCGCAACTAATGAAAAACTGTTTTTT. It yields the protein CASSENRGSATNEKLFF.